Reported below is one TCR beta chain. What it binds is not known. Sequencing was performed with immunoSEQ multiplex PCR; in TCRdb, only in-frame clones are kept and a portion is missing. The sample has under 150,000 clones; roughly 90% are singletons. The data were obtained in a study of T cell responses to AZD1222 COVID-19 vaccine. Study-wide findings and caveats: Nearly half of spike-specific TCRs reportedly target unmutated variant regions.

Second-dose schedules of about 4 or about 12 weeks were combined. This TCR was recovered from an adult who received the AZD1222 COVID-19 vaccine. This sample comprised peripheral blood, obtained 28 days after the second AZD1222 dose.

The CDR3: CASSLKEETQYF. The DNA for the CDR3 is TGTGCCAGCAGTTTAAAGGAAGAGACCCAGTACTTC. V gene TRBV12-3 or TRBV12-4 combines with J gene TRBJ2-5; no definite D call. Trimming pared 2 bases from V and 3 bases from J, leaving 4 bases between. The CDR3 is 12 residues long.